One sample yielded the 32 T cell receptor beta chains listed below, sequenced in a study of T cells in Graves' hyperthyroidism and ophthalmopathy. RNA transcripts yielded amplified TCR beta CDR3 regions. Carried out on the TCR CDR3, a first-round RT-PCR used the HTBI primer set. TCRdb reprocessed the multiplex PCR reads via MiXCR and lists one record per CDR3 protein. The profile shows roughly 500,000 distinct CDR3 sequences, roughly 46% of them singletons. Sequencing input: peripheral blood or thyroid tissue (not recorded which). The source of these receptors is an adult woman with Graves' disease, either hyperthyroidism or ophthalmopathy (not recorded which).

This clonotype was observed many times. V and J are TRBV11-2 and TRBJ2-7, with TRBD2 matching 7 bases. The trim removed 5 bases at V and 7 bases at J, leaving 11 bases unmatched. The CDR3 is made up of 14 amino acids. CDR1 and CDR2 from the germline V gene are SGHAT and FQNNGV. In nucleotides, the CDR3 is TGTGCCAGCAGCCCTACGGCGGGAGCTGGGGAGCAGTACTTC. Amino acids: CASSPTAGAGEQYF.

This clonotype was counted only a few times. The V gene is TRBV2, the J gene TRBJ2-5, with a weak D call TRBD2 (5 bases). This CDR3 contains 14 residues. Germline V gene lookup returns CDR1 SNHLY and CDR2 FYNNEI. V dropped 4 bases and J dropped 4 bases, with 13 bases sitting between them. Here the CDR3 DNA reads TGTGCCAGCAGTGGTGAGAGCCGGGGAGAGACCCAGTACTTC. Amino acids: CASSGESRGETQYF.

J is TRBJ2-3 and V is TRBV11-2, with TRBD2 matching over 10 bases. This CDR3 is built from 16 residues. Germline CDR1 SGHAT, CDR2 FQNNGV. The V gene end was trimmed by 3 bases and the J gene end by 3 bases; junction bases not matched to a gene: 6. CDR3 bases: TGTGCCAGCAGCTTTAGGCTAGCGGGAGAAACAGATACGCAGTATTTT. Its protein product is CASSFRLAGETDTQYF.

This clonotype was counted ten times or more. The chain couples TRBV10-2 to TRBJ1-6; 7 nucleotides agree with TRBD1. Trimming at V came to 0 bases and at J to 6 bases, leaving 2 bases not matched to a gene. The CDR3 runs 15 residues. Germline CDR1 is WSHSY and CDR2 is SAAADI. This CDR3 reads CASSESTGLNSPLHF. The CDR3 DNA sequence: TGCGCCAGCAGTGAGTCGACAGGGCTTAATTCACCCCTCCACTTT.

J is TRBJ2-5 and V is TRBV20-1; D is unclear. The CDR3 has 13 amino acids. Germline CDR1 is DFQATT and CDR2 is SNEGSKA (reference sequence). Trimming cost V 7 bases and J 1 base, with 13 bases left between them. The chain's CDR3 is CSGMGTSQETQYF. As DNA, the CDR3 is TGCAGTGGTATGGGTACATCCCAAGAGACCCAGTACTTC.

This clonotype was counted only a few times. This rearrangement joins TRBV28 to TRBJ2-7; no firm D call. CDR3 length: 13 amino acids. Looked up from germline, CDR1 is MDHEN and CDR2 is SYDVKM. V shed 1 base and J shed 3 bases, with 7 bases lying between them. CDR3: CASSLSSHYEQYF. Written as DNA, the CDR3 is TGTGCCAGCAGTTTATCCTCTCACTACGAGCAGTACTTC.

The chain carries TRBV20-1 and TRBJ1-2; D is unclear. The ends were cut back, 4 bases at V and 4 bases at J, with 10 bases in the middle. Germline V CDR1 and CDR2: DFQATT, SNEGSKA (reference sequence). The CDR3 loop spans 12 amino acids. The CDR3 loop is CSATLDLYGYTF. For the CDR3, the DNA is TGCAGTGCTACCCTGGACCTCTATGGCTACACCTTC.

This clonotype was observed a handful of times. The rearrangement links TRBV10-3 to TRBJ1-5; 9 bases map to TRBD1. The germline CDR1 and CDR2 sequences are ENHRY and SYGVKD. V dropped 0 bases and J dropped 11; count of bases not matched to a gene: 8. The CDR3 loop spans 15 amino acids. The CDR3 nucleotides are TGTGCCATCAGTGAGTCCGGGACAGGGAAAGAGACCCAGCATTTT. Residues: CAISESGTGKETQHF.

In its sample, this clonotype was seen many times. The rearrangement links TRBV5-1 to TRBJ2-7; TRBD2 matches at 9 bases. The CDR3 is 16 residues long. Trimming took 1 base from V and 4 from J; bases not matched to a gene: 9. Germline lookup yields CDR1 SGHRS and CDR2 YFSETQ. The CDR3 region is CASSLNQLAGRYEQYF. As DNA, the CDR3 is TGCGCCAGCAGCTTGAATCAGCTAGCGGGAAGGTACGAGCAGTACTTC.

The chain carries TRBV7-6 and TRBJ1-1; 7 positions match TRBD1. Germline V CDR1 and CDR2: SGHVS, FNYEAQ. Trimming removed 2 bases from V and 1 base from J; junction bases left unmatched: 4. The CDR3 has 15 amino acids. The CDR3 DNA sequence: TGTGCCAGCAGCTTATACCCAGGGGGGAACACTGAAGCTTTCTTT. Translating gives CASSLYPGGNTEAFF.

This clonotype was counted many times. The chain links TRBV20-1 to TRBJ1-2, with a possible D match to TRBD1 (5 bases). V was pared by 0 bases and J by 5 bases, with 16 bases between. This CDR3 contains 15 residues. The germline V gene encodes CDR1 DFQATT and CDR2 SNEGSKA (reference sequence). Here the CDR3 DNA reads TGCAGTGCTAGAGATTGGGACCTAGAATCGTATGGCTACACCTTC. Translated: CSARDWDLESYGYTF.

Only a few counts were recorded for this clonotype. V and J are TRBV20-1 and TRBJ1-1; no clear D. This CDR3 is built from 14 residues. Germline lookup yields CDR1 DFQATT and CDR2 SNEGSKA (reference sequence). The V and J ends lost 3 bases and 2 bases respectively, with 13 bases between them. The CDR3 protein is CSASPGAANTEAFF. As DNA, the CDR3 is TGCAGTGCTAGCCCGGGTGCGGCTAACACTGAAGCTTTCTTT.

Comments on this clonotype: A much bigger clone sits one base away, suggesting this may be a read error. This chain joins TRBV11-2 and TRBJ2-7, with TRBD2 matching over 9 bases. The CDR3 runs 15 residues. Germline assignment: CDR1 SGHAT and CDR2 FQNNGV. CDR3 residues: CAGSLVSGTSHEQYF. The CDR3 DNA is TGTGCCGGCAGCTTAGTATCCGGGACTAGCCACGAGCAGTACTTC.

The rearrangement links TRBV20-1 to TRBJ1-2; D may be TRBD1 (5 bases). This CDR3 is 14 amino acids long. Germline CDR1 and CDR2: DFQATT and SNEGSKA (reference sequence). V gave up 0 bases and J gave up 6 bases, with 14 bases separating them. The CDR3 loop reads CSARDMQGWDGYTF. For the CDR3, the DNA is TGCAGTGCTAGAGATATGCAGGGCTGGGATGGCTACACCTTC.

This chain links TRBV15 with TRBJ2-7, with D possibly TRBD2 on 6 matching bases. The germline V gene encodes CDR1 LNHNV and CDR2 YYDKDF (reference sequence). V lost 3 bases to trimming and J lost 4 bases, with 13 bases between them. This CDR3 spans 14 amino acids. DNA for the CDR3: TGTGCCACCAGCAGCCTGCCCGGGACTTACGAGCAGTACTTC. Translation gives CATSSLPGTYEQYF.

The gene calls are TRBV27 and TRBJ1-1; possibly TRBD1 for D (6 bases). From germline, CDR1 is MNHEY and CDR2 SMNVEV (reference sequence). The CDR3 loop spans 13 amino acids. The germline V and J ends were trimmed by 5 bases and 9 bases, with 16 bases remaining between them. Here the CDR3 DNA reads TGTGCCAGCAGTCTCATCGGACAGTTAAAAGCTTTCTTT. Translation: CASSLIGQLKAFF.

Regarding this clonotype: This may stem from a read error, because a much larger clone lies one nucleotide away. The chain joins TRBV18 to TRBJ2-7; D is undetermined. The assigned J gene may be wrong: the sequence end matches TRBJ2-1 better. This CDR3 region has 12 residues. Germline V CDR1 and CDR2: KGHSH, LQKENI. Here the CDR3 DNA reads TGTGCCAGCTCACACATCACCTACGAGCAGTTCTTC. Translation gives CASSHITYEQFF.

Within the sample, this clonotype is medium-sized. This rearrangement joins TRBV14 to TRBJ1-4, with D maybe TRBD1 (5 bases). The CDR3 totals 13 residues. Trimming removed 3 bases at V and 7 bases at J, with 9 bases between. The V gene's germline CDR1 is SGHDN and CDR2 FVKESK. As DNA, the CDR3 is TGTGCCAGCAGCCAGCTTACAGGTGAAAAACTGTTTTTT. This codes for CASSQLTGEKLFF.

This clonotype has only a few counts. The rearrangement links TRBV10-3 to TRBJ2-5; 10 bases are shared with TRBD1. V gave up 11 bases and J gave up 10 bases; unmatched junction bases: 13. Germline CDR1 and CDR2: ENHRY and SYGVKD. The CDR3 loop spans 13 amino acids. The CDR3 DNA sequence: TGTGCCTCCGGGGACAGGGGACGGTTAGGCCAGTACTTC. It specifies CASGDRGRLGQYF.

This clonotype was seen ten or more times. The chain has TRBV9 and TRBJ2-1; D ambiguous. This CDR3 region has 14 residues. V lost 0 bases and J lost 11, with 15 bases in between. The V gene's germline CDR1 is SGDLS and CDR2 YYNGEE. As DNA, the CDR3 is TGTGCCAGCAGCGTAGGGACCATCAGCGAGAAGCAGTTCTTC. This sequence encodes CASSVGTISEKQFF.

The V call is TRBV20-1, the J call TRBJ1-1; TRBD1 matches 8 bases. With 5 bases clipped from V and 2 bases from J, the junction kept 7 bases outside the gene matches. The germline gives CDR1 DFQATT, CDR2 SNEGSKA (reference sequence). CDR3 size: 14 residues. CDR3 region: CSAWTGSGNTEAFF. The CDR3 nucleotides read TGCAGTGCTTGGACAGGGTCAGGAAACACTGAAGCTTTCTTT.

In regard to this clonotype: No conserved phenylalanine or tryptophan is present at the end of the CDR3, so a read error is the likely explanation. The DNA is omitted, as the CDR3 cannot be located on it reliably, and the CDR3 follows TCRdb's listing. The chain combines TRBV7-2 with TRBJ1-3. The CDR3 has 9 residues if both end residues are counted. Germline V gene lookup returns CDR1 SGHTA and CDR2 FQGNSA. This chain's CDR3 is CASTPKRDR.

The sample holds many counts of this clonotype. The chain has TRBV25-1 and TRBJ1-3; the match to TRBD1 covers 8 bases. The CDR3 has 14 amino acids. With 6 bases clipped from V and 4 bases from J, the junction kept 5 bases outside the gene matches. Germline CDR1 reads MGHDK; CDR2 reads SYGVNS. For the CDR3, the DNA is TGTGCCAGCAGCCTCCAGGGGGCAGGAAACACCATATATTTT. It specifies CASSLQGAGNTIYF.

This clonotype was counted many times. V and J are TRBV6-1 and TRBJ2-2, with D tentatively TRBD2 (6 bases). There are 18 residues in the CDR3. The V gene's germline CDR1 is MNHNS and CDR2 SASEGT. Trimming left V 1 base short and J 3 bases short, with 18 bases between. The CDR3 bases are TGTGCCAGCAGTGAAGATTGGTACCGGGGGACGTACACCGGGGAGCTGTTTTTT. Residues: CASSEDWYRGTYTGELFF.

This clonotype was found many times. V gene TRBV11-2 combines with J gene TRBJ2-7, with 12 bases lining up with TRBD2. Germline V gene lookup returns CDR1 SGHAT and CDR2 FQNNGV. The CDR3 loop spans 14 amino acids. V lost 6 bases and J lost 7; bases outside the gene matches: 7. Written as DNA, the CDR3 is TGTGCCAGCAGTTCTAGCGGGGGGGTAAAGGAGCAGTACTTC. Translation: CASSSSGGVKEQYF.

This clonotype appeared many times. The rearrangement links TRBV10-3 to TRBJ1-2, with 7 bases matching TRBD1. The V gene end was trimmed by 11 bases and the J gene end by 4 bases; junction bases not matched to a gene: 10. The CDR3 sequence is 13 residues long. CDR1 is ENHRY, CDR2 SYGVKD, per germline. CDR3 residues: CALRTDRIYGYTF. The CDR3 region has the DNA TGTGCCCTTCGCACGGACAGGATCTATGGCTACACCTTC.

This clonotype was seen at least ten times. V and J are TRBV4-2 and TRBJ1-4; no definite D call. The CDR3 loop spans 14 amino acids. Germline V lookup: CDR1 LGHNA, CDR2 YNFKEQ. The V and J ends lost 3 bases and 4 bases respectively, with 9 bases between them. Here the CDR3 reads CASSHGRNNEKLFF. Here the CDR3 DNA reads TGTGCCAGCAGCCACGGCAGGAATAATGAAAAACTGTTTTTT.

This clonotype was seen ten or more times. The chain employs TRBV28 and TRBJ2-5, with unresolved D. The germline V gene encodes CDR1 MDHEN and CDR2 SYDVKM. The CDR3 contains 14 residues. Trimming pared 2 bases from V and 5 bases from J, leaving 12 bases between. The CDR3 loop is CASSLPLRRETQYF. DNA for the CDR3: TGTGCCAGCAGTTTACCCCTCAGGCGTGAGACCCAGTACTTC. The full variable domain, completed using reference TRBV28 and TRBJ2-5, is DVKVTQSSRYLVKRTGEKVFLECVQDMDHENMFWYRQDPGLGLRLIYFSYDVKMKEKGDIPEGYSVSREKKERFSLILESASTNQTSMYLCASSLPLRRETQYFGPGTRLLVL.

The chain couples TRBV7-9 to TRBJ2-5, with D tentatively TRBD1 (6 bases). Germline V CDR1 and CDR2: SEHNR, FQNEAQ (reference sequence). Trimming took 5 bases from V and 1 from J, leaving 11 bases between them. This CDR3 has 14 amino acids. The CDR3 here is CASSAGTPQETQYF. DNA of the CDR3: TGTGCCAGCAGCGCCGGGACACCCCAAGAGACCCAGTACTTC.

This clonotype has just one count. At one end, the junction sequence differs from germline, possibly due to a read error. This chain joins TRBV7-9 and TRBJ2-5; D could derive from TRBD1 or TRBD2 (5 bases each). The J call is in doubt because the DNA end fits TRBJ2-7 better. Germline assignment: CDR1 SEHNR and CDR2 FQNEAQ (reference sequence). This CDR3 contains 15 residues. The CDR3 DNA sequence: TGCGCCAGCAGCTTTGGGGGTTTCAGCTCCTACGAGCAGTACTTC. Its protein is CASSFGGFSSYEQYF.

This clonotype was found many times. This chain uses TRBV9 with TRBJ2-5; TRBD1 matches at 8 bases. V lost 5 bases to trimming and J lost 5 bases; unmatched junction nucleotides: 5. CDR3 length equals 13 residues. CDR1 and CDR2 (germline): SGDLS, YYNGEE. The CDR3 protein is CASSGQGKETQYF. The CDR3 nucleotides read TGTGCCAGCAGTGGACAGGGAAAGGAGACCCAGTACTTC.

The rearrangement uses TRBV12-3 or TRBV12-4 and TRBJ1-6; 12 nucleotides match TRBD1. V lost 4 bases and J lost 6; bases outside the gene matches: 7. This CDR3 has 17 residues. The CDR3 DNA reads as TGTGCCAGCAGTTGGCCGGGACAGGGGGCAAGTAATTCACCCCTCCACTTT. Amino acids: CASSWPGQGASNSPLHF.